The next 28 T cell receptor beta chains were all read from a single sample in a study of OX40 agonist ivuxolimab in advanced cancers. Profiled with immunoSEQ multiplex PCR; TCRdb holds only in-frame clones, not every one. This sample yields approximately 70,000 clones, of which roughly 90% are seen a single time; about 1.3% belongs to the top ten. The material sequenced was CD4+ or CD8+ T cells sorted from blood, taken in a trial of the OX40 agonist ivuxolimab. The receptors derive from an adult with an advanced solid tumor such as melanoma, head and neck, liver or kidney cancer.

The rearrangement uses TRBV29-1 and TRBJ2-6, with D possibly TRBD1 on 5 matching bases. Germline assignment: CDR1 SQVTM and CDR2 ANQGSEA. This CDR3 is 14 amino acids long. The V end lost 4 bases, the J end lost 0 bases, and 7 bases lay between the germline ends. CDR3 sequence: CSVARDSGANVLTF. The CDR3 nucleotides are TGCAGCGTTGCCAGGGACTCTGGGGCCAACGTCCTGACTTTC.

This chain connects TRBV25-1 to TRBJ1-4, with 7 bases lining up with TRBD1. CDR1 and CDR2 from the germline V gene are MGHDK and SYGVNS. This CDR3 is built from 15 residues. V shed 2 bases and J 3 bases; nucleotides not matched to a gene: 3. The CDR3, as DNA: TGTGCCAGCAGTGAACAGACAGGGCCTAATGAAAAACTGTTTTTT. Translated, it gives CASSEQTGPNEKLFF.

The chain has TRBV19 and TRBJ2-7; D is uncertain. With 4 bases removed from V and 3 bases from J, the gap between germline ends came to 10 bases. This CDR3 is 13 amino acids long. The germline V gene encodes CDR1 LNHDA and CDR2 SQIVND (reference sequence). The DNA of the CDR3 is TGTGCCAGTAGTACCCTTCCTTTCTACGAGCAGTACTTC. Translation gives CASSTLPFYEQYF.

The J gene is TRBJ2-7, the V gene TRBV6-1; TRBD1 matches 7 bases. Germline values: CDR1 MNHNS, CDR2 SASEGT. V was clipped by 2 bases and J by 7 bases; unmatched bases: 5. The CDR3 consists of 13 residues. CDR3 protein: CASSETTGLEQYF. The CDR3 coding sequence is TGTGCCAGCAGTGAAACGACAGGGTTGGAGCAGTACTTC.

In nucleotides, the CDR3 is TGTGCCATCAAAAGCGACTCCTACGAGCAGTACTTC. Amino acid sequence: CAIKSDSYEQYF. The gene calls are TRBV10-3 and TRBJ2-7; D gene uncertain. The V and J ends lost 7 bases and 0 bases respectively, with 7 bases between them. In germline, CDR1 is ENHRY, CDR2 SYGVKD. This CDR3 is 12 amino acids long.

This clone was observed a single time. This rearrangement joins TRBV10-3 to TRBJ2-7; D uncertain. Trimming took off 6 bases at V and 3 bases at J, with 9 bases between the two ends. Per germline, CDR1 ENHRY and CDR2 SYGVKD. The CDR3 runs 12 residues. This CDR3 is CAISPSDYEQYF. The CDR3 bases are TGTGCCATCAGCCCCTCGGACTACGAGCAGTACTTC.

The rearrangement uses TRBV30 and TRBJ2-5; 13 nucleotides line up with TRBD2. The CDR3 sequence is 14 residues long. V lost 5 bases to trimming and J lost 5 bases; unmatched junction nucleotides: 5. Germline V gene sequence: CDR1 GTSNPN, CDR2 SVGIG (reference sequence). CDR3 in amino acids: CAWEGLAGRETQYF. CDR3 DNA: TGTGCCTGGGAGGGACTAGCGGGGAGGGAGACCCAGTACTTC. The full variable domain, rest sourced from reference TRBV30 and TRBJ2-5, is SQTIHQWPATLVQPVGSPLSLECTVEGTSNPNLYWYRQAAGRGLQLLFYSVGIGQISSEVPQNLSASRPQDRQFILSSKKLLLSDSGFYLCAWEGLAGRETQYFGPGTRLLVL.

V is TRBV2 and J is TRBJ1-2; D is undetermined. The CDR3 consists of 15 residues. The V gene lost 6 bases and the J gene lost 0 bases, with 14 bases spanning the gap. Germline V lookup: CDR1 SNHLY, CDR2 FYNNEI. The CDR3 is CASSSTRGPNYGYTF. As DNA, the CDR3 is TGTGCCAGCAGCTCAACGCGAGGCCCTAACTATGGCTACACCTTC.

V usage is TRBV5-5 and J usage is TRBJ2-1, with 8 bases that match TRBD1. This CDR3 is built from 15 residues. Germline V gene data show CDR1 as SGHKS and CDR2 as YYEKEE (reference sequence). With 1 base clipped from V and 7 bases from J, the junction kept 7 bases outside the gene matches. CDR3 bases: TGTGCCAGCAGCTTGCGCAGGGGGCAGTTGAATGAGCAGTTCTTC. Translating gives CASSLRRGQLNEQFF. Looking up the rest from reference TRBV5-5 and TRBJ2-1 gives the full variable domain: DAGVTQSPTHLIKTRGQQVTLRCSPISGHKSVSWYQQVLGQGPQFIFQYYEKEERGRGNFPDRFSARQFPNYSSELNVNALLLGDSALYLCASSLRRGQLNEQFFGPGTRLTVL.

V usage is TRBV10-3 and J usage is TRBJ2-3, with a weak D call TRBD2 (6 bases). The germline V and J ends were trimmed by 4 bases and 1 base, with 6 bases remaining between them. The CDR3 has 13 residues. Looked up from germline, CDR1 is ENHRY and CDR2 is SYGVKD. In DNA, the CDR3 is TGTGCCATCAGTGGGGGGGGCACAGATACGCAGTATTTT. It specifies CAISGGGTDTQYF.

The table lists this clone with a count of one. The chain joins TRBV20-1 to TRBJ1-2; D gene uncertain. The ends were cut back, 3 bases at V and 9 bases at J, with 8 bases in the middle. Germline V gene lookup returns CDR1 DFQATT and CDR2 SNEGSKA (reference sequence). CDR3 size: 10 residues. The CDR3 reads CSASDFSYTF. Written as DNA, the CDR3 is TGCAGTGCTAGTGATTTTAGCTACACCTTC.

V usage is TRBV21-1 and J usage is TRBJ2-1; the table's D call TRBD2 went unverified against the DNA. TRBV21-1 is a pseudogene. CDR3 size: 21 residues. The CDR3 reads CASSKTGTSGNSPSSYNEQFF. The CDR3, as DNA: TGTGCCAGCAGCAAAACCGGGACTAGCGGGAATTCCCCGAGCTCCTACAATGAGCAGTTCTTC.

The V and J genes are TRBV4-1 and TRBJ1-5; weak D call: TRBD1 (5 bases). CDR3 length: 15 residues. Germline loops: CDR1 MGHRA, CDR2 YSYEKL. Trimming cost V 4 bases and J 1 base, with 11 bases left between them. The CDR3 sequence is CASSLFRDSNQPQHF. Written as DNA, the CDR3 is TGCGCCAGCAGCCTCTTCCGGGACAGCAATCAGCCCCAGCATTTT.

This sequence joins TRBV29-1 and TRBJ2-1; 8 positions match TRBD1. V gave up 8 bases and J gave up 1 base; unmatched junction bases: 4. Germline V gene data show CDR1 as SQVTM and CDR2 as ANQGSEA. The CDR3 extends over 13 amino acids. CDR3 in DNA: TGCAGCACTACAGGGGGTTCCTACAATGAGCAGTTCTTC. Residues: CSTTGGSYNEQFF.

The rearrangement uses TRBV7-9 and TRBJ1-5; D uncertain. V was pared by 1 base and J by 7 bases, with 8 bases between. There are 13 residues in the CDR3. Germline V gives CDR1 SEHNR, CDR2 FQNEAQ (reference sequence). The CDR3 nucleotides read TGTGCCAGCAGCTTAGAGCAGGCCCAGCCCCAGCATTTT. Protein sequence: CASSLEQAQPQHF.

Here the CDR3 DNA reads TGTGCCAGTAGTATGGTGGGACTCTATGGCTACACCTTC. It encodes CASSMVGLYGYTF. The V call is TRBV19, the J call TRBJ1-2; maybe TRBD1 (5 bases). V shed 3 bases and J shed 4 bases, with 9 bases lying between them. The germline CDR1 and CDR2 sequences are LNHDA and SQIVND (reference sequence). This CDR3 comprises 13 residues.

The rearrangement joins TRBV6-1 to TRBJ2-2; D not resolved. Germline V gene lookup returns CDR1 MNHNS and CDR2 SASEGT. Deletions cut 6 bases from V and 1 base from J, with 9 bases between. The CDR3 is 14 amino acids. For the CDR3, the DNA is TGTGCCAGCAGAGGGCCGGTGAACACCGGGGAGCTGTTTTTT. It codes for CASRGPVNTGELFF.

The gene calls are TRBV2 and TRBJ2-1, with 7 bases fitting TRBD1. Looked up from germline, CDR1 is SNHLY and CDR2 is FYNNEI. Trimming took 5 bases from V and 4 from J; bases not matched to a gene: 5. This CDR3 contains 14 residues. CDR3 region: CASSPGTAYNEQFF. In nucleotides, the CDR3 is TGTGCCAGCAGTCCCGGGACAGCATACAATGAGCAGTTCTTC.

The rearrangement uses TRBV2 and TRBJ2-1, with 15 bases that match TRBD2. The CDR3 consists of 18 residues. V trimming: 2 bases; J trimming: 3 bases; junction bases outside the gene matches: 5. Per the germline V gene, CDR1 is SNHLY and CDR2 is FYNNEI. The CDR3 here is CASSERTSGRVVYNEQFF. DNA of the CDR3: TGTGCCAGCAGTGAAAGGACTAGCGGGAGGGTAGTCTACAATGAGCAGTTCTTC.

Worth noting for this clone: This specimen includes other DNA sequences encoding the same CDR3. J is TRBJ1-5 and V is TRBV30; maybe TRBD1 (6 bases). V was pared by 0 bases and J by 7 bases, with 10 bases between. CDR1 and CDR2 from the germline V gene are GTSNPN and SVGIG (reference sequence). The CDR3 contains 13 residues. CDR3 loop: CAWSVRGAQPQHF. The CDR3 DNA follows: TGTGCCTGGAGTGTTCGGGGGGCCCAGCCCCAGCATTTT. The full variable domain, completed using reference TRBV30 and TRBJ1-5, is SQTIHQWPATLVQPVGSPLSLECTVEGTSNPNLYWYRQAAGRGLQLLFYSVGIGQISSEVPQNLSASRPQDRQFILSSKKLLLSDSGFYLCAWSVRGAQPQHFGDGTRLSIL.

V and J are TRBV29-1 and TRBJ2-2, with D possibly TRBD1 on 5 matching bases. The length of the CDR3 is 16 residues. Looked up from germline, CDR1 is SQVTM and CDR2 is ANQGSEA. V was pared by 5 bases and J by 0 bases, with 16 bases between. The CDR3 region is CSVTTGSTSNTGELFF. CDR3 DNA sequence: TGCAGCGTTACTACAGGTTCTACCTCGAACACCGGGGAGCTGTTTTTT.

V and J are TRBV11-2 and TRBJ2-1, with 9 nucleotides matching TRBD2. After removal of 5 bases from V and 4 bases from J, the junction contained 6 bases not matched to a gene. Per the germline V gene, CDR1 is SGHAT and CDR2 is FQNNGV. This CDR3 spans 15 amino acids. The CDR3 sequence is CASSQAGGSYNEQFF. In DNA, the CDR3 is TGTGCCAGCAGCCAAGCGGGAGGTTCGTACAATGAGCAGTTCTTC.

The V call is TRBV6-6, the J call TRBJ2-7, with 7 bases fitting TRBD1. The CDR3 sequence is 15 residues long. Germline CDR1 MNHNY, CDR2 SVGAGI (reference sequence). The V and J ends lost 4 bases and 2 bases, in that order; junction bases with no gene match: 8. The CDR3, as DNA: TGTGCCAGCAGTTCCTTCCCGGGACAGACCTACGAGCAGTACTTC. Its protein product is CASSSFPGQTYEQYF.

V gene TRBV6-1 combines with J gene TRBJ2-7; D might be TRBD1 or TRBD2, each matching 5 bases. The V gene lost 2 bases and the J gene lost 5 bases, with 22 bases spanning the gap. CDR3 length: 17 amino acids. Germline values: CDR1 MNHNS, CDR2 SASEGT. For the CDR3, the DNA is TGTGCCAGCAGTGAAATCGGGGCAGGGATACGGGTCCACGAGCAGTACTTC. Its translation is CASSEIGAGIRVHEQYF.

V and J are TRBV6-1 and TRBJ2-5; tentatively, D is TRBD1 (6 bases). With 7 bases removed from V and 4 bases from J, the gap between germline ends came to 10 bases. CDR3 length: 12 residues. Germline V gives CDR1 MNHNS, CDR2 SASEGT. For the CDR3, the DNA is TGTGCCAGCACCCGAGGGGGAGAGACCCAGTACTTC. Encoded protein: CASTRGGETQYF.

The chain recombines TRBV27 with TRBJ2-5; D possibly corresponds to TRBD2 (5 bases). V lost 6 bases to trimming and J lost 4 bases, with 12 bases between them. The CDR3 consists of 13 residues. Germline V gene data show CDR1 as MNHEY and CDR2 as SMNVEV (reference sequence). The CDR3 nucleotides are TGTGCCAGCAGCCCCCGGGGTCGAGAGACCCAGTACTTC. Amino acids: CASSPRGRETQYF.

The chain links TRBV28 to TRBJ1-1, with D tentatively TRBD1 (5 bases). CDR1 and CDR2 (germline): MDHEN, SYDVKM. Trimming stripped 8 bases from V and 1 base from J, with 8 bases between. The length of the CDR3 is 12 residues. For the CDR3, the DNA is TGTGCCAGCGAAAGGGGGAACACTGAAGCTTTCTTT. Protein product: CASERGNTEAFF.

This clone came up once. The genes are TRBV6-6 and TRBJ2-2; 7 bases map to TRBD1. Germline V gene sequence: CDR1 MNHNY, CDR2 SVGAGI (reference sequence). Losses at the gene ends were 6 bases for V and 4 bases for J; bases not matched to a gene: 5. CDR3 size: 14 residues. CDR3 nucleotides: TGTGCCAGCAGACCGGGACAGCCCACCGGGGAGCTGTTTTTT. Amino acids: CASRPGQPTGELFF.